The 4 T cell receptor beta chains below were found in one sample sequenced in a study of blood T cell repertoires in COVID-19. The table came from immunoSEQ multiplex PCR; TCRdb's copy has only in-frame clones and leaves some out. Here the sample spans some 490,000 clones, 75% to 90% being singletons. Sequenced: peripheral blood. The receptors derive from a human donor in a cohort sampled during active COVID-19.

The V gene is TRBV5-1, the J gene TRBJ2-5; 13 positions agree with TRBD2. Losses at the gene ends were 1 base for V and 3 bases for J; bases not matched to a gene: 3. CDR1 is SGHRS and CDR2 is YFSETQ in the germline V gene. The CDR3 runs to 16 residues. Written as DNA, the CDR3 is TGCGCCAGCAGCTTGTTAGGACTAGCGGGAGAAGAGACCCAGTACTTC. Translated, it gives CASSLLGLAGEETQYF. Drawing the rest from reference TRBV5-1 and TRBJ2-5, the complete variable domain is KAGVTQTPRYLIKTRGQQVTLSCSPISGHRSVSWYQQTPGQGLQFLFEYFSETQRNKGNFPGRFSGRQFSNSRSEMNVSTLELGDSALYLCASSLLGLAGEETQYFGPGTRLLVL.

V is TRBV18 and J is TRBJ2-7, with D possibly matching TRBD2 (5 bases). The V and J ends lost 2 bases and 0 bases respectively, with 11 bases between them. Germline loops: CDR1 KGHSH, CDR2 LQKENI. The CDR3 runs 15 residues. The CDR3 DNA reads as TGTGCCAGCTCACCAAGCCAGCGGAGCTCCTACGAGCAGTACTTC. Translated, it gives CASSPSQRSSYEQYF.

The chain uses TRBV2 and TRBJ2-1; the match to TRBD2 covers 9 bases. CDR3 length: 15 amino acids. After removal of 3 bases from V and 6 bases from J, the junction contained 6 bases not matched to a gene. In germline, CDR1 is SNHLY, CDR2 FYNNEI. The CDR3 nucleotides are TGTGCCAGCAGTGAGGCGGGAGGGCCCGTCAATGAGCAGTTCTTC. It translates to CASSEAGGPVNEQFF. Looking up the rest from reference TRBV2 and TRBJ2-1 gives the full variable domain: EPEVTQTPSHQVTQMGQEVILRCVPISNHLYFYWYRQILGQKVEFLVSFYNNEISEKSEIFDDQFSVERPDGSNFTLKIRSTKLEDSAMYFCASSEAGGPVNEQFFGPGTRLTVL.

This sequence joins TRBV4-1 and TRBJ1-1, with TRBD1 matching over 7 bases. The trim removed 7 bases at V and 3 bases at J, leaving 8 bases unmatched. CDR1 MGHRA and CDR2 YSYEKL come from the germline V gene. The CDR3 runs to 14 residues. The CDR3 DNA follows: TGCGCCAGCACCCTGGACAGGACTGACACTGAAGCTTTCTTT. Protein: CASTLDRTDTEAFF.